Sequencing of this T cell receptor beta chain was carried out in a study of blood T cell repertoires in COVID-19 (dated by TCRdb to 2019 to 2021). Concerning the study at large: Collaborator samples came from the United States, Italy and Spain and covered acute and convalescent phases of COVID-19. The material from the prospective study consisted of cDNA or gDNA derived from T cells, B-cell-depleted T cells, or PBMCs. Subjects who had been exposed to COVID-19, were actively infected with it, or had recovered from it provided the deeply sampled blood TCRbeta repertoires that made up the dataset. A freely available public database, intended as a resource for researchers studying the immune response to SARS-CoV-2, is where the repertoires were released. The samples were drawn from the first 160 participants of the ongoing ImmuneRACE study and from 950 to 1,500 subjects provided by 6 global collaborators. Sample metadata almost always included a de-identified subject ID, COVID-19 status, age in years and sex. Where HLA class I and class II types were available, the types were taken from metadata supplied by the sample provider, not from assay-based typing.

CDR1 MNHEY and CDR2 SMNVEV were looked up in the germline V gene (reference sequence). There are 17 amino acids in the CDR3, from cysteine to phenylalanine inclusive. The DNA shown is the 51-base CDR3, in frame from base 1. Trimming at the junction amounts to 4 bases on V and 0 bases on J, and the germline ends lie 17 bases apart. Broader findings and caveats from the paper: How much clinical and demographic metadata was included differed by source and by participant, and the metadata was provided uncurated.

At one collaborating source in Seattle, patients were enrolled during active infection and were followed longitudinally through the course of disease. The collaborating institutions used their own protocols to collect whole blood in K2EDTA tubes. Collaborator samples were shipped for TCRbeta analysis as frozen whole blood, isolated PBMCs, or DNA extracted from either sample type. TCRbeta CDR3 regions were amplified from genomic DNA using the immunoSEQ Assay, a bias-controlled multiplex PCR. From the authors' description of their analysis: The number of nucleated cells in each sample was estimated by amplification of reference gene primers within the assay. To quantify the absolute abundance of each unique TCRbeta CDR3 rearrangement, sequence reads were collapsed and filtered. For each sample, productive Simpson clonality was calculated by taking the square root of Simpson's diversity index across productive rearrangements. Sourced from immuneACCESS, this table was stored by TCRdb with only in-frame sequences that have V and J called. A share of the clones is absent; for the studies checked, an unresolved V gene accounts for under half, and the remainder has no known explanation. V, J and clone size derive from that table, while D and trimming were established from the DNA sequence. Recorded for this sample are around 470,000 clones; roughly nine tenths of them occurred a single time. The ten largest make up 0.7% to 1% of the sample.

Note on this clone: Its specific antigen is unknown. No clone much larger than this one lies a single base away; base qualities are absent.

The rearrangement joined TRBV27 to TRBJ2-3; TRBD1 is perhaps the D gene, given 6 matching bases. This TCR was sampled from a man aged 18 to 35 with COVID-19, enrolled during active disease. Source material: peripheral blood. The CDR3 loop reads CASSSPPDRKSTDTQYF. The bases read TGTGCCAGCAGTTCTCCCCCCGACAGGAAAAGCACAGATACGCAGTATTTT.